The following is a TCR beta chain sequence with its context. The antigen remains unidentified. The sample originates from a study of T cells in localized non-small cell lung cancer. Study results and limitations: Blood T cell density predicted longer survival; adjacent-lung clonality, shorter. Uninvolved neighboring lung showed the greatest T cell clonality, exceeding tumor. Heterogeneity remains possible, as sequencing covered one tumor region only.

The CDR3 is 16 amino acids. The ends lost 4 bases at V and 5 bases at J; junction bases unmatched: 13. CDR1 and CDR2 from the germline V gene are SGHRS and YFSETQ. TCRdb keeps only in-frame clones here, not all; method: immunoSEQ multiplex PCR. Of some 22,000 clones listed, roughly 84% were seen once; the top ten hold about 2.6%. The chain carries TRBV5-1 and TRBJ2-5, with 8 nucleotides matching TRBD1. Specimen: peripheral blood, collected before any cancer treatment. The sequence was collected from a man aged 40 to 69 with stage I lung adenocarcinoma. Written as DNA, the CDR3 is TGCGCCAGCAGCGTGGACGGGACAGGACATTGGGAGACCCAGTACTTC. Its translation is CASSVDGTGHWETQYF.